The source of this TCR beta chain is a study of identical twins. The CDR3 runs to 15 residues. V was clipped by 5 bases and J by 2 bases; unmatched bases: 6. CDR1 SGHTA and CDR2 FQGNSA come from the germline V gene. This clonotype was counted ten times or more. Its antigen remains unidentified. Template switching added a universal primer binding site, and final cDNA carried unique molecular identifiers. TCRdb reprocessed the 5' RACE reads with MiXCR, giving one entry per CDR3 protein. The sample holds approximately 220,000 distinct CDR3 sequences, under 10% seen once. Regarding the study as a whole: Memory repertoires lacked the insertion deficit that abundant cord blood beta clonotypes showed. Within monozygotic twins, out-of-frame TCR alpha sharing was underestimated by the models.

This sample also appeared in a second study, on yellow fever vaccine responses in identical twins.

The material sequenced was memory (CD45RO+) T cells sorted from blood. The source of this sequence is a woman between 18 and 29 years old in good health. J is TRBJ2-4 and V is TRBV7-2; 7 bases fit TRBD1. The CDR3: CASSQHRGTKNIQYF. CDR3 sequence (DNA): TGTGCCAGCAGCCAACACAGGGGAACCAAAAACATTCAGTACTTC.